This TCR beta chain stems from a study of early stage breast cancer tumors. Study-wide results and limits: Most shared enriched TCRB sequences were commonly generated ones.

A remark on this clone: The antigen is unknown.

Each sample had two DNA replicates, roughly 0.5 ug blood or roughly 1.4 ug tissue. Only in-frame clones appear in the TCRdb table, and some are missing; sequencing was by immunoSEQ multiplex PCR. The sample records around 48,000 clones, under 95% being singletons. This clonotype was obtained from a person between 65 and 79 years old with breast cancer. Input material: blood.

CDR3: CASSPTGPYEQYF. The CDR3 coding sequence is TGTGCCAGTAGCCCCACAGGGCCCTACGAGCAGTACTTC. This chain connects TRBV19 to TRBJ2-7, with D possibly matching TRBD1 (6 bases). The CDR3 extends over 13 amino acids. With 6 bases removed from V and 2 bases from J, the gap between germline ends came to 11 bases. Per germline, CDR1 LNHDA and CDR2 SQIVND (reference sequence).